This T cell receptor (beta chain) was captured by sequencing in a study of cytomegalovirus exposure and HLA in healthy donors. Study-wide points: Sequencing depth roughly uniform across donors was assumed in presence/absence analyses. In a later analysis, a genetic analysis reported fewer productive-TCR N-insertions in an Asian-associated ancestry cluster than the cohort average. Accurate prediction of most subjects' HLA-A and HLA-B alleles from TCR beta sequences was reported.

The CDR3 totals 15 residues. The J segment lost 4 bases and the V segment lost 2 bases, leaving 5 bases of the junction unmatched. The V gene's germline CDR1 is ENHRY and CDR2 SYGVKD. Points on this clone: What it recognizes is unknown.

It was with 60 Vbeta and 13 Jbeta primers that the PCR ran. Some clones are missing from TCRdb's copy, which holds only in-frame ones; the method was immunoSEQ multiplex PCR. This repertoire shows 150,000 to 200,000 clones, 85% found once; its top ten account for roughly 2.2%. The gene calls are TRBV10-3 and TRBJ1-5, with 7 bases that match TRBD1. Source material: PBMCs. The origin of this receptor is a man between 18 and 29 years old in good health and CMV-seropositive. The CDR3 spells CAISEAGGMNQPQHF. Here the CDR3 DNA reads TGTGCCATCAGTGAGGCAGGGGGAATGAATCAGCCCCAGCATTTT.